The following is a TCR beta chain sequence with its context. Its antigen is as yet unknown. An approximately 220 ng quantity of DNA, some 30,000 T cell genomes, went into the sorted-subset replicate PCRs. Profiling relied on immunoSEQ multiplex PCR, and the TCRdb table lists in-frame clones only, not all of them. The top ten clones hold around 0.47% of a sample with some 1,100,000 clones, around 78% of them seen once. The donors were all Caucasian adults (living in Nashville, Tennessee). This entry is derived from a study of shared clonotypes between healthy human individuals. Across the whole study: There were three CD4 naive, three CD4 memory, two CD8 naive and one CD8 memory plates per donor. Broader study findings: Non-shared clonotypes had lower generation probabilities than those shared by all four donors.

V was cut by 6 bases and J by 2 bases, with 10 bases left in between. The V gene's germline CDR1 is MDHEN and CDR2 SYDVKM. This CDR3 has 13 amino acids. The clonotype comes from a man between 18 and 35 years old in good health. Some clones in this sample may be carry-over from other donors' samples. Source material: memory CD4+ T cells from PBMCs. Subset described: CD45RA-negative fraction. This rearrangement joins TRBV28 to TRBJ1-2; D unclear. For the CDR3, the DNA is TGTGCCAGCAGGTCTGGCCCCAACTATGGCTACACCTTC. As protein: CASRSGPNYGYTF.